A selection of T cell receptor beta chains follows, all from one sample in a study of T cells in Graves' hyperthyroidism and ophthalmopathy. TCRdb reanalysed the multiplex PCR reads using MiXCR and keeps one entry per CDR3 protein. The table records around 480,000 distinct CDR3 sequences, roughly 14% of them present only once. Source material: blood. The receptor set was obtained from a woman younger than 35 with Graves' hyperthyroidism. Each CDR3 is given with its conserved first and last residue. The D gene is left open where the match is weak. Size is omitted from some rows. Given values are once, few, many or a class for expanded clones.

j_call	d_call	v_call	clone_size	cdr3_nt	cdr3_aa
TRBJ1-1	NA	TRBV11-2	many	TGTGCCAGCAGCTTAAGCCGACTAGGGACTGAAGCTTTCTTT	CASSLSRLGTEAFF
TRBJ2-7	NA	TRBV19	few	TGTGCCAGTAGTCCCCAGACCCACTACGAGCAGTACTTC	CASSPQTHYEQYF
TRBJ2-1	NA	TRBV30	NA	TGTGCCTGGAGTTACACCCACAATGAGCAGTTCTTC	CAWSYTHNEQFF
TRBJ1-1	NA	TRBV27	many	TGTGCCAGCAGCCGCTCTTCAGCTTACTGGGAACGGAGACGAAACACTGAAGCTTTCTTT	CASSRSSAYWERRRNTEAFF
TRBJ1-1	NA	TRBV29-1	many	TGCAGCGTTGAAGCCGGGGAGAGGGCCACTGAAGCTTTCTTT	CSVEAGERATEAFF
TRBJ2-1	TRBD2	TRBV27	NA	TGTGCCAGCAGCTCAACTAGCGGGATAACCTACAATGAGCAGTTCTTC	CASSSTSGITYNEQFF
TRBJ1-1	NA	TRBV30	many	TGTGCCTGGAGTGTACTCTCGAACACTGAAGCTTTCTTT	CAWSVLSNTEAFF
TRBJ1-1	TRBD1	TRBV12-3/TRBV12-4	many	TGTGCCAGCGGACTCCAGGGGGTGAACACTGAAGCTTTCTTT	CASGLQGVNTEAFF
TRBJ2-3	NA	TRBV19	NA	TGTGCCACGGCCAGGGGCACAGATACGCAGTATTTT	CATARGTDTQYF
TRBJ1-2	TRBD1	TRBV2	few	TGTGCCAGCAGTGAAGAGAATTTCAGGACAGGCTTGTATGGCTACACCTTC	CASSEENFRTGLYGYTF
TRBJ2-3	NA	TRBV11-2	many	TGTGCCAGCAGCTTAGATTTGGGGGGTACAGATACGCAGTATTTT	CASSLDLGGTDTQYF
TRBJ1-1	NA	TRBV6-2/TRBV6-3	many	TGTGCCAGCACCCCCTATGAGTGGGCTTCCGAAAACACTGAAGCTTTCTTT	CASTPYEWASENTEAFF
TRBJ2-1	NA	TRBV12-3/TRBV12-4	many	TGTGCCAGCAGGATTAACCACGCGGGGAACAATGAGCAGTTCTTC	CASRINHAGNNEQFF
TRBJ2-2	NA	TRBV10-3	NA	TGTGCCATCGCTAGCGTCACCGGGGAGCTGTTTTTT	CAIASVTGELFF
TRBJ2-7	TRBD2	TRBV27	many	TGTGCCAGCAGTTTATCGGCGGGAGAGACCTACGAGCAGTACTTC	CASSLSAGETYEQYF
TRBJ1-6	NA	TRBV20-1	many	TGCAGTGCTCGAAGTGGGCGGGCACCCCTCCACTTT	CSARSGRAPLHF
TRBJ1-2	NA	TRBV27	many	TGTGCCAGCAGTTTATTAGGGTCAGCGTATGGCTACACCTTC	CASSLLGSAYGYTF
TRBJ2-2	TRBD2	TRBV30	many	TGTGCCTGGAGTAGGGACTACTCGAACACCGGGGAGCTGTTTTTT	CAWSRDYSNTGELFF
TRBJ1-1	TRBD1	TRBV19	NA	TGTGCCAGTACATCCGGGACAGGGCGGAGTGAAGCTTTCTTT	CASTSGTGRSEAFF
TRBJ2-7	TRBD2	TRBV28	many	TGTGCCAGCAGCTTCACCCTAGCGGGAGGAGGGTACGAGCAGTACTTC	CASSFTLAGGGYEQYF
TRBJ1-1	NA	TRBV19	few	TGTGCCAGTAGTTATGGCAGTTGGGACACTGAAGCTTTCTTT	CASSYGSWDTEAFF
TRBJ2-7	NA	TRBV27	NA	TGTGCCAGCAGTTTATCGGCAGGTCTCTCCTACGAGCAGTACTTC	CASSLSAGLSYEQYF
TRBJ2-2	TRBD2	TRBV5-1	many	TGCGCCAGCAGCCCAGCCCCACCGACTAGCGGGAGGGCGATGACCGGGGAGCTGTTTTTT	CASSPAPPTSGRAMTGELFF
TRBJ1-2	NA	TRBV10-3	NA	TGTGCCATCAGTCCTCGGGGCAGAATCGGGGCGCGGGGCTATGGCTACACCTTC	CAISPRGRIGARGYGYTF
TRBJ2-2	NA	TRBV19	few	TGTGCCAGTAGTATTCTCGGGGGCAACCCCGGGGAGCTGTTTTTT	CASSILGGNPGELFF
TRBJ1-1	NA	TRBV11-3	many	TGTGCCAGCAGCTTAAGGTCAACTGAAGCTTTCTTT	CASSLRSTEAFF
TRBJ1-2	NA	TRBV12-3/TRBV12-4	many	TGTGCCAGCAGTAGACAGATAAACTATGGCTACACCTTC	CASSRQINYGYTF
TRBJ1-2	TRBD1	TRBV5-1	once	TGCGCCAGCAGCACAGGGGATCGGGGCGGCTACACCTTC	CASSTGDRGGYTF
TRBJ2-6	NA	TRBV20-1	many	TGCAGCGCCTCGAGCTCTGGGGCCAACGTCCTGACTTTC	CSASSSGANVLTF
TRBJ1-1	NA	TRBV20-1	many	TGCAGTGCTAGAGTAAGGACGGGGACTGAAGCTTTCTTT	CSARVRTGTEAFF
TRBJ1-3	NA	TRBV3-1	NA	TGTGCCAGCAGCCTGCGGGGTTCTGGGGACACCATATATTTT	CASSLRGSGDTIYF
TRBJ1-1	NA	TRBV7-3	few	TGTGCCAGCAGCTTAATGGGGCGGGACACTGAAGCTTTCTTT	CASSLMGRDTEAFF
TRBJ1-5	NA	TRBV19	NA	TGTGCCAGTAGTAATCGAGGGGGGAGCAATCAGCCCCAGCATTTT	CASSNRGGSNQPQHF
TRBJ2-5	NA	TRBV5-6	NA	TGTGTCAGCAGCCTACGTGGAGAGACCCAGTACTTC	CVSSLRGETQYF
TRBJ2-3	NA	TRBV20-1	many	TGCAGTGCTAGCGAGGTCGACTCCCTGATTACAGATACGCAGTATTTT	CSASEVDSLITDTQYF
TRBJ2-1	TRBD2	TRBV3-1	many	TGTGCCAGCAGGCGTAGCGGGACCAGATACAATGAGCAGTTCTTC	CASRRSGTRYNEQFF
TRBJ2-1	NA	TRBV4-2	NA	TGTGCCAGCAGCAGTCGGACTGAGTACAATGAGCAGTTCTTC	CASSSRTEYNEQFF
TRBJ2-1	TRBD1	TRBV7-9	many	TGTGCCAGCAGCCTAGGGACAGTGGATGAGCAGTTCTTC	CASSLGTVDEQFF
TRBJ1-1	NA	TRBV4-1	few	TGCGCCAGCAGCCGTCTACAGGTGAACACTGAAGCTTTCTTT	CASSRLQVNTEAFF
TRBJ2-1	TRBD2	TRBV6-5	NA	TGTGCCAGCAGTTACATGGGGGAGGGCTACAATGAGCAGTTCTTC	CASSYMGEGYNEQFF
TRBJ2-1	NA	TRBV11-3	NA	TGTGCCAGCAGCTTCACCTATCGGGATGAGCAGTTCTTC	CASSFTYRDEQFF
TRBJ2-5	NA	TRBV28	many	TGTGCCAGCAGTCCGCCGGGGTTGCGGACCCAGTACTTC	CASSPPGLRTQYF
TRBJ2-5	TRBD2	TRBV20-1	NA	TGCAGTGCGGATTCTAGAGCGGGAGCGGAGACCCAGTACTTC	CSADSRAGAETQYF
TRBJ2-1	NA	TRBV7-3	NA	TGTGCCAGCAGCGAGTCCACGAACAATGAGCAGTTCTTC	CASSESTNNEQFF
TRBJ1-2	NA	TRBV20-1	many	TGCAGTGCACCGGACAGATCCAACTATGGCTACACCTTC	CSAPDRSNYGYTF
TRBJ1-4	TRBD1	TRBV15	many	TGTGCCACCGGCCGGGACAGGGAGGCAAAACTGTTTTTT	CATGRDREAKLFF
TRBJ2-4	NA	TRBV12-3/TRBV12-4	many	TGTGCCAGCAGTGGTAGGGGGTGGGACATTCAGTACTTC	CASSGRGWDIQYF
TRBJ1-1	NA	TRBV19	many	TGTGCCAGTAGTATATCTGGCAGGGTAAACACTGAAGCTTTCTTT	CASSISGRVNTEAFF
TRBJ1-2	TRBD1	TRBV11-2	many	TGTGCCAGCAGCTTTCCGGACAGGCGGCAGGGCTACACCTTC	CASSFPDRRQGYTF
TRBJ2-3	NA	TRBV6-1	few	TGTGCCAGCAGTCGTCGCGGGTCTGGCGCAGATACGCAGTATTTT	CASSRRGSGADTQYF
TRBJ2-1	NA	TRBV9	many	TGTGCCAGCAGCGCCCAGCGGGCGTCCTACAATGAGCAGTTCTTC	CASSAQRASYNEQFF
TRBJ2-7	NA	TRBV19	many	TGTGCCAGTAGCTCCACGGAGGGCCGGCGCGAGCAGTACTTC	CASSSTEGRREQYF
TRBJ1-6	TRBD1	TRBV30	many	TGTGCCTGGAAAGGACAGGGGTCCAATTCACCCCTCCACTTT	CAWKGQGSNSPLHF
TRBJ2-3	TRBD2	TRBV5-6	many	TGTGCCAGCAGCACTCCGGGACTAGCGACAGATACGCAGTATTTT	CASSTPGLATDTQYF
TRBJ2-7	NA	TRBV2	many	TGTGCCAGCAGATCCTACGAGCAGTACTTC	CASRSYEQYF
TRBJ2-3	TRBD1	TRBV5-1	few	TGCGCCAGCAGCGCTGACAGGGGCACAGATACGCAGTATTTT	CASSADRGTDTQYF
TRBJ2-1	TRBD2	TRBV19	many	TGTGCCAGTAGTGCTCTAGCGGGAGATTTGGCTGAGCAGTTCTTC	CASSALAGDLAEQFF
TRBJ2-6	NA	TRBV6-6	many	TGTGCCAGCAGTTACCCTGGGTTGGGGGCCAACGTCCTGACTTTC	CASSYPGLGANVLTF
TRBJ1-2	NA	TRBV3-1	few	TGTGCCAGCAGCCAAATTACTAACTATGGCTACACCTTC	CASSQITNYGYTF